These 5 T cell receptor beta chains originate from one sample sequenced in a study of beta chain features in type 1 diabetes. TCRB transcripts that were expressed got sequenced, as all of the isolated RNA had been reverse transcribed. The table came from immunoSEQ multiplex PCR; TCRdb's copy has only in-frame clones and leaves some out. The repertoire holds 150,000 to 200,000 clones, with about 13% as singletons. Sequencing was carried out using central memory CD4+ T cells from blood. These receptors were collected from a woman between 18 and 29 years old in good health.

The genes are TRBV29-1 and TRBJ2-1; TRBD2 aligns across 10 bases. The ends lost 7 bases at V and 10 bases at J; junction bases unmatched: 7. From germline, CDR1 is SQVTM and CDR2 ANQGSEA. The CDR3 spans 12 residues. The CDR3 nucleotides are TGCAGCGGAAGTTGGACTAGCGGCGAGCAGTTCTTC. Translation gives CSGSWTSGEQFF.

This clone was seen only a few times. V gene TRBV28 combines with J gene TRBJ2-7; TRBD1 aligns across 7 bases. The CDR3 spans 13 residues. V lost 9 bases to trimming and J lost 4 bases; unmatched junction nucleotides: 9. Germline V gene data show CDR1 as MDHEN and CDR2 as SYDVKM. CDR3 sequence (DNA): TGTGCCAGGTCGGTACCGGGACAGTACGAGCAGTACTTC. This encodes CARSVPGQYEQYF.

Turning to this clone: The same CDR3 is also encoded by other DNA sequences in this sample. J is TRBJ2-7 and V is TRBV18; 8 positions match TRBD2. The CDR3 length is 14 residues. Looked up from germline, CDR1 is KGHSH and CDR2 is LQKENI. V shed 3 bases, J shed 0 bases, and the junction held 1 base outside the gene matches. CDR3 nucleotides: TGTGCCAGCTCACCCGGGACTAGCTCCTACGAGCAGTACTTC. Its protein product is CASSPGTSSYEQYF.

This clone was observed a handful of times. The chain is built from TRBV5-1 and TRBJ1-2; 8 bases agree with TRBD1. Germline lookup yields CDR1 SGHRS and CDR2 YFSETQ. This CDR3 comprises 14 residues. Trimming at V came to 2 bases and at J to 4 bases, leaving 4 bases not matched to a gene. The DNA for the CDR3 is TGCGCCAGCAGCTTCGGACAGGGCCCCTATGGCTACACCTTC. This translates into CASSFGQGPYGYTF.

This chain joins TRBV28 and TRBJ2-1; TRBD2 matches at 12 bases. Looked up from germline, CDR1 is MDHEN and CDR2 is SYDVKM. V dropped 6 bases and J dropped 0; count of bases not matched to a gene: 6. CDR3 length equals 17 residues. The CDR3 here is CASRQGLAGTSYNEQFF. In nucleotides, the CDR3 is TGTGCCAGCAGACAAGGACTAGCGGGGACCTCCTACAATGAGCAGTTCTTC.